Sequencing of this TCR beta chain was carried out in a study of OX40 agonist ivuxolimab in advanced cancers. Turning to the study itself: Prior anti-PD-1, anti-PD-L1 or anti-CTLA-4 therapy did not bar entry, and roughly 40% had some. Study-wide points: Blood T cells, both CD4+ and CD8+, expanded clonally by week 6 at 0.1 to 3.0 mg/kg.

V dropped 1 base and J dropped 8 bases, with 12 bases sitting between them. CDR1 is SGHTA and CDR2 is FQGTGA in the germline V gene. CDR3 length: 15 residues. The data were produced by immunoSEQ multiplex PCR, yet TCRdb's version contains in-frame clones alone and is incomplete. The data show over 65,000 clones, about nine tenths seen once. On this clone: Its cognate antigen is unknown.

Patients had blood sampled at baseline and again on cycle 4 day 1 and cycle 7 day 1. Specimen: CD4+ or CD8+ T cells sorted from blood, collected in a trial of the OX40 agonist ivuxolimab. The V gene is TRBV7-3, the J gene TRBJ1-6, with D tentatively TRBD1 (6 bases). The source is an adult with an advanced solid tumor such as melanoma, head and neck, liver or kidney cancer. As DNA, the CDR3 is TGTGCCAGCAGCTTAATTGGGGGCGCCGATTCACCCCTCCACTTT. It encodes CASSLIGGADSPLHF.